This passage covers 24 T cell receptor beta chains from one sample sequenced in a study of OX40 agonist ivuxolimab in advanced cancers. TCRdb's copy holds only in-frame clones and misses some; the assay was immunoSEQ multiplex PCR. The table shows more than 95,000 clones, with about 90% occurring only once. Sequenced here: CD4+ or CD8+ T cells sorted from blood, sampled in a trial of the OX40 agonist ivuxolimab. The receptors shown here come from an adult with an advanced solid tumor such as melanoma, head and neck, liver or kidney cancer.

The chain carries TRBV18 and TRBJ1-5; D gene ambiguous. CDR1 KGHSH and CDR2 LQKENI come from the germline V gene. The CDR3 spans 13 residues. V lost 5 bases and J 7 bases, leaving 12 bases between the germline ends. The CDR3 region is CASSVMSGQPQHF. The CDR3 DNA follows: TGTGCCAGCTCAGTCATGTCGGGACAGCCCCAGCATTTT.

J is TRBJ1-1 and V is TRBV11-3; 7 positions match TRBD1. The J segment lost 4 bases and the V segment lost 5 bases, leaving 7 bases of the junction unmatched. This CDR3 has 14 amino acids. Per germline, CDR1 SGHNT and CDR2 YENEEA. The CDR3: CASSRDSGSTEAFF. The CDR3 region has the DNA TGTGCCAGCAGCCGGGACAGCGGTAGCACTGAAGCTTTCTTT.

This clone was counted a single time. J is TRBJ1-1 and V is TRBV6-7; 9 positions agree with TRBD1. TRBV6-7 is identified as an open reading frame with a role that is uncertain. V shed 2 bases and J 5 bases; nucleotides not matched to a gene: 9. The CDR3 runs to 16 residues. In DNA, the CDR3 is TGTGCCAGCAGTTACGAGGGACAGGGAGAAGGGACTGAAGCTTTCTTT. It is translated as CASSYEGQGEGTEAFF.

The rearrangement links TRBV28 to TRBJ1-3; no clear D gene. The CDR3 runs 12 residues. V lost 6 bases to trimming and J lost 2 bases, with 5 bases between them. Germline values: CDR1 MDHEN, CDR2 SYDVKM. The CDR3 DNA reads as TGTGCCAGCAGCGACCCTGGAAACACCATATATTTT. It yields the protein CASSDPGNTIYF.

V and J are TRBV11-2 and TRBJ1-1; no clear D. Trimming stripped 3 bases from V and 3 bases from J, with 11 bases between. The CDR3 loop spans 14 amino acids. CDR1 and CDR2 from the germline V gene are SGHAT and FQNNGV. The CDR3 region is CASSFERRYTEAFF. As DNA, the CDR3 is TGTGCCAGCAGCTTCGAACGGAGATACACTGAAGCTTTCTTT.

CDR3 sequence: CASSLGGATDTQYF. In nucleotides, the CDR3 is TGTGCCAGCAGCTTGGGAGGGGCCACAGATACGCAGTATTTT. The chain is built from TRBV5-5 and TRBJ2-3, with D possibly called TRBD1 or TRBD2 (5 bases each). Deletions cut 0 bases from V and 2 bases from J, with 7 bases between. The V gene's germline CDR1 is SGHKS and CDR2 YYEKEE (reference sequence). There are 14 residues in the CDR3.

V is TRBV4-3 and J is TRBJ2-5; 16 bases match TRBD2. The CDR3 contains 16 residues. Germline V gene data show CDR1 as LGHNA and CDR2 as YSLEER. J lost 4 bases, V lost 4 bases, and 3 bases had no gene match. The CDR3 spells CASSPGLAGGRETQYF. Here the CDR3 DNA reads TGCGCCAGCAGCCCGGGACTAGCGGGGGGGAGAGAGACCCAGTACTTC.

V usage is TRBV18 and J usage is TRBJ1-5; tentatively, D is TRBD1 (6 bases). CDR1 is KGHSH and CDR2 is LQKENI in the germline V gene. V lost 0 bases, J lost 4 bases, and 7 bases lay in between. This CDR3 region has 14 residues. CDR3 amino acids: CASSPPQGNQPQHF. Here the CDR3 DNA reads TGTGCCAGCTCACCACCGCAGGGGAATCAGCCCCAGCATTTT. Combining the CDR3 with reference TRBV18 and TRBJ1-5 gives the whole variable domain NAGVMQNPRHLVRRRGQEARLRCSPMKGHSHVYWYRQLPEEGLKFMVYLQKENIIDESGMPKERFSAEFPKEGPSILRIQQVVRGDSAAYFCASSPPQGNQPQHFGDGTRLSIL.

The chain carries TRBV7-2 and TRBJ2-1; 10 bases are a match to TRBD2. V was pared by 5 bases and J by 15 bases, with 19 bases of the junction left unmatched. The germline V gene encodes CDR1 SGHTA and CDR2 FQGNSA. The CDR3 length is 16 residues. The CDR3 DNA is TGTGCCAGCAGCGCTCGCCATAGCGGGGGGCCCTCTCCGCGGTTCTTC. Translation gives CASSARHSGGPSPRFF.

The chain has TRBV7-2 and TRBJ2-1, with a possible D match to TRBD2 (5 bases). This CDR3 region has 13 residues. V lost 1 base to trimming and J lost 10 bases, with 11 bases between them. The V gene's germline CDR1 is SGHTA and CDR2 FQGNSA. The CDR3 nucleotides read TGTGCCAGCAGCTTAGTGGACTTGGCCGAGCAGTTCTTC. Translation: CASSLVDLAEQFF.

The DNA of the CDR3 is TGTGCCAGCAGCTCGCCCGCGTTACAAGAGACCCAGTACTTC. Translating it yields CASSSPALQETQYF. The rearrangement uses TRBV11-2 and TRBJ2-5, with D hard to call. V dropped 4 bases and J dropped 2 bases, with 11 bases sitting between them. The CDR3 has 14 residues. The germline V gene has CDR1 SGHAT and CDR2 FQNNGV.

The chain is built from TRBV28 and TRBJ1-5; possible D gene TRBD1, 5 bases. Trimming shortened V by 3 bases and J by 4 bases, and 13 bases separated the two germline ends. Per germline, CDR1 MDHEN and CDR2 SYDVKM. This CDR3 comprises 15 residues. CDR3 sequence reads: CASSLDGGINQPQHF. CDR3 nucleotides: TGTGCCAGCAGTTTGGACGGGGGTATTAATCAGCCCCAGCATTTT.

The CDR3 loop reads CASSADRGRGQFF. DNA for the CDR3: TGTGCCAGCAGCGCAGACAGGGGAAGGGGGCAGTTCTTC. V and J are TRBV7-8 and TRBJ2-1; 8 bases line up with TRBD1. V was clipped by 5 bases and J by 12 bases; unmatched bases: 9. The CDR3 loop spans 13 amino acids. CDR1 is SGHVS and CDR2 is FQNEAQ in the germline V gene.

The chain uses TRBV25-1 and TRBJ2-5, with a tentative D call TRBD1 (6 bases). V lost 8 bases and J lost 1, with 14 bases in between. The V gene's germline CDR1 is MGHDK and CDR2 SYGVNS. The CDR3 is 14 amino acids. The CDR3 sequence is CASSPGQSQETQYF. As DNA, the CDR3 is TGTGCCAGCTCACCTGGACAGTCCCAAGAGACCCAGTACTTC. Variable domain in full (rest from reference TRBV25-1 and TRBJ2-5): EADIYQTPRYLVIGTGKKITLECSQTMGHDKMYWYQQDPGMELHLIHYSYGVNSTEKGDLSSESTVSRIRTEHFPLTLESARPSHTSQYLCASSPGQSQETQYFGPGTRLLVL.

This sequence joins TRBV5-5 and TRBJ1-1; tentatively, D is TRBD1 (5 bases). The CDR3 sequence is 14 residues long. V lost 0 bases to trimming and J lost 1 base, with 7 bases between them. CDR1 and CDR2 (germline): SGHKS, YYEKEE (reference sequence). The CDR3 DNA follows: TGTGCCAGCAGCTTGGGACAGAGGAACACTGAAGCTTTCTTT. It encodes CASSLGQRNTEAFF.

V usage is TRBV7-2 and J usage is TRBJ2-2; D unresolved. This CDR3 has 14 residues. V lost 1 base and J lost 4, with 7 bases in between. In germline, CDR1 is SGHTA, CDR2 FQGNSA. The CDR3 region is CASSLDRATGELFF. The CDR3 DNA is TGTGCCAGCAGCTTAGATCGGGCCACCGGGGAGCTGTTTTTT.

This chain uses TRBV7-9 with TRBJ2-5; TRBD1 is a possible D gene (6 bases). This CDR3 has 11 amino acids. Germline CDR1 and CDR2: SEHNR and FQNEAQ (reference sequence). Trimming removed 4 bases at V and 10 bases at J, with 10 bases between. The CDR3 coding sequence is TGTGCCAGCAGCTCAGACAGGTACCAGTACTTC. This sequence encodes CASSSDRYQYF.

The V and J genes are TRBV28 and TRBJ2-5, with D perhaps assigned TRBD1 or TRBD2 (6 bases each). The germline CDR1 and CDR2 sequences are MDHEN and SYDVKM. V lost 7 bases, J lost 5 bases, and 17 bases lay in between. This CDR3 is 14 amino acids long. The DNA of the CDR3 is TGTGCCAGCATAGGGGGACTCTACCGGGAGACCCAGTACTTC. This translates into CASIGGLYRETQYF.

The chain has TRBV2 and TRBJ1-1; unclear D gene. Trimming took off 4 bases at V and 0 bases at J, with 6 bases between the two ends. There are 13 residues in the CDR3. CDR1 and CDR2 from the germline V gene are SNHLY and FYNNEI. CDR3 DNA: TGTGCCAGCAGTGGTTTCATGAACACTGAAGCTTTCTTT. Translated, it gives CASSGFMNTEAFF.

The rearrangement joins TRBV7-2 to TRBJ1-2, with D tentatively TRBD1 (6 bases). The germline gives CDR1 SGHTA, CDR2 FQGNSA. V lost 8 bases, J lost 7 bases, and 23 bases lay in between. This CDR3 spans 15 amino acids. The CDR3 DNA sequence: TGTGCCAGCTCTCAGACCGGGCCGGGGGCGCGTGGCTACACCTTC. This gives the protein CASSQTGPGARGYTF.

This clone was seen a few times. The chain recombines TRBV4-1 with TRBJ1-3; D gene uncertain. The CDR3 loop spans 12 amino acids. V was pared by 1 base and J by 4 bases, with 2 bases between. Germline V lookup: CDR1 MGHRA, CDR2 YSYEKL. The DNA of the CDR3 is TGCGCCAGCAGCCAAGCAGGAAACACCATATATTTT. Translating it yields CASSQAGNTIYF.

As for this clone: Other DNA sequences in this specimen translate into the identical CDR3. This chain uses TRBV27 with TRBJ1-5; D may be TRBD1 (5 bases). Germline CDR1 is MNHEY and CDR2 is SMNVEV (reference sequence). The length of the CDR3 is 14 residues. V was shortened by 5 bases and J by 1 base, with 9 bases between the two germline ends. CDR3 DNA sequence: TGTGCCAGCAGTCTTCAGGGCAGCAATCAGCCCCAGCATTTT. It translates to CASSLQGSNQPQHF.

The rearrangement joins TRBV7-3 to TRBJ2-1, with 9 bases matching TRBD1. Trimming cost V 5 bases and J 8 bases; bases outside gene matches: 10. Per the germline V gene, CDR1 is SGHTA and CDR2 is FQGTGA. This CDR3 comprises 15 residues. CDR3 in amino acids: CASSPAGQGNYEQFF. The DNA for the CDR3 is TGTGCCAGCAGCCCAGCGGGACAGGGAAATTATGAGCAGTTCTTC. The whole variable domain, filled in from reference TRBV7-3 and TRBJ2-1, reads GAGVSQTPSNKVTEKGKYVELRCDPISGHTALYWYRQSLGQGPEFLIYFQGTGAADDSGLPNDRFFAVRPEGSVSTLKIQRTERGDSAVYLCASSPAGQGNYEQFFGPGTRLTVL.

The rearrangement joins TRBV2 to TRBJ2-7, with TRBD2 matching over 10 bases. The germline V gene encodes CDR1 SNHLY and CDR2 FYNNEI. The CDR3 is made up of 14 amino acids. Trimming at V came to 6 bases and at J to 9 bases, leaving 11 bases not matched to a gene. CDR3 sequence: CASRPGTSDFGQYF. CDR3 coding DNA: TGTGCCAGCAGACCCGGGACTAGCGACTTTGGGCAGTACTTC.